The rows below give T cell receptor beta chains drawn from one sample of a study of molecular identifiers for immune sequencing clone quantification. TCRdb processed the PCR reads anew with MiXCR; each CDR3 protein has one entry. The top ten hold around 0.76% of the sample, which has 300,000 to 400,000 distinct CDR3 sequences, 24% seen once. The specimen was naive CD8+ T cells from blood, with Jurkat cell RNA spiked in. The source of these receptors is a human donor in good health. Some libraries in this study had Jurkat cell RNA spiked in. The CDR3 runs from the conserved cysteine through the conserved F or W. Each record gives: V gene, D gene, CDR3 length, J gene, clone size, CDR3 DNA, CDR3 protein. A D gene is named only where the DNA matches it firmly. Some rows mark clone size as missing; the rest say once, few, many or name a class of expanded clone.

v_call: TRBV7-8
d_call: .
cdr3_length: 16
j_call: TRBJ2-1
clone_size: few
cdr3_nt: TGTGCCAGCAGCTTAGCTGGTCGAAGCTCCTACAATGAGCAGTTCTTC
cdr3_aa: CASSLAGRSSYNEQFF

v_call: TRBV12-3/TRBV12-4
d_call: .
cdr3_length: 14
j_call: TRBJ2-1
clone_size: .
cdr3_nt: TGTGCCAGCAGTTTGGAGGGGGCGAATAATGAGCAGTTCTTC
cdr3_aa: CASSLEGANNEQFF

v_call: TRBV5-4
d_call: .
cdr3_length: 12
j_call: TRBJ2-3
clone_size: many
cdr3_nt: TGTGCCAGCAGCACTCTCACAGATACGCAGTATTTT
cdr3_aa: CASSTLTDTQYF

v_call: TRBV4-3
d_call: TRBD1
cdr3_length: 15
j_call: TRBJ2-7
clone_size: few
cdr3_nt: TGCGCCAGCAGCCAAGAACAGGGGACGGCCTACGAGCAGTACTTC
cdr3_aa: CASSQEQGTAYEQYF

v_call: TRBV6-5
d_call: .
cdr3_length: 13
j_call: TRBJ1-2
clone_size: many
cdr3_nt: TGTGCCAGCAGTTACCCCCAGGGAGGAGGCTACACCTTC
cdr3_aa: CASSYPQGGGYTF

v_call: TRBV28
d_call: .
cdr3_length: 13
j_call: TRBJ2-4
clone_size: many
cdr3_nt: TGTGCCAGCAGTTCGGCCGCCAAAAACATTCAGTACTTC
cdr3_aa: CASSSAAKNIQYF

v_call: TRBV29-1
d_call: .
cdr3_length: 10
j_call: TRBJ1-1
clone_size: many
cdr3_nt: TGCAGCGTTCCGGGGACTGAAGCTTTCTTT
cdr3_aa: CSVPGTEAFF

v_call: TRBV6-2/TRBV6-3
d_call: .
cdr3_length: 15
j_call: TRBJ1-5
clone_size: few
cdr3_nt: TGTGCCAGCAGTTCCTACCAGGACAGTAGGCAGCCCCAGCATTTT
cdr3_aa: CASSSYQDSRQPQHF

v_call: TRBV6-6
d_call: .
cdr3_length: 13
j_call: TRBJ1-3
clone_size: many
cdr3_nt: TGTGCCAGCCTGGAGAGCTCTGGAAACACCATATATTTT
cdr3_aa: CASLESSGNTIYF

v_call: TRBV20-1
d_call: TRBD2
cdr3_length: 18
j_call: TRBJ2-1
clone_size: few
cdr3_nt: TGCAGTGCTAGAGATACTAGCGGGGGGGCTTTCATAAGCGGTGAGCAGTTCTTC
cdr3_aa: CSARDTSGGAFISGEQFF

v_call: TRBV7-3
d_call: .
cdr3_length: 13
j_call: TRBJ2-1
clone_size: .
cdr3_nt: TGTGCCAGCAGCCTGAATCTGTACAATGAGCAGTTCTTC
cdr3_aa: CASSLNLYNEQFF

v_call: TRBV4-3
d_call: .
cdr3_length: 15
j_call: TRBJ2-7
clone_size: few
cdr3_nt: TGCGCCAGCAGCCAAGATCGAGCGGCCGCCTACGAGCAGTACTTC
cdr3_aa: CASSQDRAAAYEQYF

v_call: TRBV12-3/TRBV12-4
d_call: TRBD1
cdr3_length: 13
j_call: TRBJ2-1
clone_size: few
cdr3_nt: TGTGCCAGCTTTACAGGGGACGACAATGAGCAGTTCTTC
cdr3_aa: CASFTGDDNEQFF

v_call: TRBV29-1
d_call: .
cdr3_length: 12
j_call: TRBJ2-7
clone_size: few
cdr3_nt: TGCAGCGTCGAACGCGGAGCCTACGAGCAGTACTTC
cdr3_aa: CSVERGAYEQYF

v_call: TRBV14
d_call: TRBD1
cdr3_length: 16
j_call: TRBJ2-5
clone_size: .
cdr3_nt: TGTGCCAGCAGCCAAGGACAGGGATTAATCCAAGAGACCCAGTACTTC
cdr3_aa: CASSQGQGLIQETQYF

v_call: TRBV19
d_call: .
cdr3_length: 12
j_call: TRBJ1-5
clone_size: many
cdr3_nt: TGTGCCAGTACCCAGCCAGGGGAGCCCCAGCATTTT
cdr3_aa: CASTQPGEPQHF

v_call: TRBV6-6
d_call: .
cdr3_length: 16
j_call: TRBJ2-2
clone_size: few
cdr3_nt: TGTGCCAGCAGTGGGGATGAGACAAGGAACACCGGGGAGCTGTTTTTT
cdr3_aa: CASSGDETRNTGELFF

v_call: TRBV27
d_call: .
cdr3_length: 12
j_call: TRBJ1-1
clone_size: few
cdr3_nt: TGTGCCAGCAGTTTAAAGGGATCCGAAGCTTTCTTT
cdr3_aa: CASSLKGSEAFF

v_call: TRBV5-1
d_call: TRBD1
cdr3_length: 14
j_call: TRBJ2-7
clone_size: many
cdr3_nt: TGCGCCAGCAGCCTCTGGGACAGCGACTACGAGCAGTACTTC
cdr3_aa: CASSLWDSDYEQYF

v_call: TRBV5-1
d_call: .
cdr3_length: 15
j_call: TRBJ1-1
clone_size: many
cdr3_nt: TGCGCCAGCAGCCGCGAGCGGCCGCAAAACACTGAAGCTTTCTTT
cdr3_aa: CASSRERPQNTEAFF

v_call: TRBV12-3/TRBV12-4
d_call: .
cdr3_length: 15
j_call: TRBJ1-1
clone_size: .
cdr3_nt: TGTGCCAGCAGTTTGGGCAGGGCTTGGTCGACTGAAGCTTTCTTT
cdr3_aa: CASSLGRAWSTEAFF

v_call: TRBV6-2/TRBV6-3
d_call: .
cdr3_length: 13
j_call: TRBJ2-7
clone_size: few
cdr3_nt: TGTGCCAGCAGCGCGCCTAGCGACTACGAGCAGTACTTC
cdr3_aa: CASSAPSDYEQYF

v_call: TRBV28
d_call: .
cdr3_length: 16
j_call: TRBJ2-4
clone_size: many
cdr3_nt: TGTGCCAGCAGTTTCGGGCCCCGGGCGTCCAAAAACATTCAGTACTTC
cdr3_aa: CASSFGPRASKNIQYF